The 22 T cell receptor beta chains below come from one sample, sequenced in a study of Tregs in tolerant kidney transplant recipients. The table came from immunoSEQ multiplex PCR; TCRdb's copy has only in-frame clones and leaves some out. The sample includes 110,000 or so clones, 85% to 95% seen only once; the top ten take over 0.5%. Sequenced material: CD4+ T cells from blood. The receptors stem from a human donor in good health.

V gene TRBV7-2 combines with J gene TRBJ1-5; D gene uncertain. Deletions cut 5 bases from V and 9 bases from J, with 14 bases between. The CDR3 has 13 amino acids. Germline CDR1 reads SGHTA; CDR2 reads FQGNSA. The chain's CDR3 is CASSPDGSGPQHF. The CDR3, as DNA: TGTGCCAGCAGCCCAGACGGTAGTGGGCCCCAGCATTTT. The variable domain in full, with the rest retrieved from reference TRBV7-2 and TRBJ1-5, is GAGVSQSPSNKVTEKGKDVELRCDPISGHTALYWYRQSLGQGLEFLIYFQGNSAPDKSGLPSDRFSAERTGGSVSTLTIQRTQQEDSAVYLCASSPDGSGPQHFGDGTRLSIL.

The chain uses TRBV19 and TRBJ1-1; TRBD1 might be the D (5 bases). Germline V gene sequence: CDR1 LNHDA, CDR2 SQIVND (reference sequence). V lost 7 bases to trimming and J lost 0 bases, with 18 bases between them. This CDR3 contains 16 residues. CDR3 in amino acids: CASMSSKGGVNTEAFF. CDR3 DNA sequence: TGTGCCAGTATGTCCTCCAAGGGAGGGGTGAACACTGAAGCTTTCTTT.

This clone has just a few counts. This rearrangement joins TRBV18 to TRBJ2-5; 8 positions match TRBD2. Looked up from germline, CDR1 is KGHSH and CDR2 is LQKENI. This CDR3 comprises 14 residues. The J segment lost 3 bases and the V segment lost 3 bases, leaving 3 bases of the junction unmatched. The CDR3 loop is CASSPGGAEETQYF. DNA for the CDR3: TGTGCCAGCTCACCCGGGGGGGCGGAAGAGACCCAGTACTTC. Based on the CDR3 plus reference TRBV18 and TRBJ2-5, the full variable domain is NAGVMQNPRHLVRRRGQEARLRCSPMKGHSHVYWYRQLPEEGLKFMVYLQKENIIDESGMPKERFSAEFPKEGPSILRIQQVVRGDSAAYFCASSPGGAEETQYFGPGTRLLVL.

The chain is built from TRBV27 and TRBJ1-5, with 7 bases fitting TRBD1. This CDR3 has 16 residues. V gave up 5 bases and J gave up 3 bases; unmatched junction bases: 10. Germline V gene data show CDR1 as MNHEY and CDR2 as SMNVEV (reference sequence). CDR3 in amino acids: CASSPLDRVNNQPQHF. DNA of the CDR3: TGTGCCAGCAGTCCATTAGACAGGGTGAACAATCAGCCCCAGCATTTT.

The rearrangement links TRBV6-1 to TRBJ1-4; D is perhaps TRBD1 (5 bases). CDR3 length: 15 residues. CDR1 is MNHNS, CDR2 SASEGT, per germline. V lost 8 bases, J lost 8 bases, and 21 bases lay in between. CDR3 bases: TGTGCCAGCCGGGAATTCCCGGGGACCTCCGAAAAACTGTTTTTT. It is translated as CASREFPGTSEKLFF.

J is TRBJ2-5 and V is TRBV7-2; 14 bases agree with TRBD2. Germline CDR1 SGHTA, CDR2 FQGNSA. V lost 1 base and J lost 5; bases outside the gene matches: 3. This CDR3 comprises 16 residues. The CDR3 DNA is TGTGCCAGCAGCTTAGTCGGGACTAGCGGGGGTGAGACCCAGTACTTC. Its translation is CASSLVGTSGGETQYF.

The genes are TRBV7-2 and TRBJ2-5; D possibly corresponds to TRBD1 (5 bases). This CDR3 is built from 14 residues. Germline CDR1 and CDR2: SGHTA and FQGNSA. V was clipped by 2 bases and J by 2 bases, with 9 bases between them. CDR3 in amino acids: CASSLKGPQETQYF. The CDR3 region has the DNA TGTGCCAGCAGCTTAAAGGGGCCTCAAGAGACCCAGTACTTC.

The chain combines TRBV6-5 with TRBJ2-1, with 9 bases lining up with TRBD2. Trimming took 5 bases from V and 7 from J; bases not matched to a gene: 9. There are 15 residues in the CDR3. Germline CDR1 MNHEY, CDR2 SVGAGI. The CDR3 region is CASSRQAGGENEQFF. The DNA for the CDR3 is TGTGCCAGCAGTAGACAAGCGGGAGGTGAGAATGAGCAGTTCTTC.

This chain joins TRBV19 and TRBJ2-3; no firm D call. This CDR3 has 11 residues. In germline, CDR1 is LNHDA, CDR2 SQIVND (reference sequence). V lost 5 bases and J 6 bases, leaving 6 bases between the germline ends. The CDR3 nucleotides read TGTGCCAGTAGTTCCCTTGATACGCAGTATTTT. Translated, it gives CASSSLDTQYF.

This sequence joins TRBV5-1 and TRBJ2-7, with 10 bases matching TRBD2. J was trimmed by 2 bases and V by 3 bases; bases with no gene match: 14. The germline V gene encodes CDR1 SGHRS and CDR2 YFSETQ. The CDR3 spans 18 residues. CDR3 sequence (DNA): TGCGCCAGCAGCTACTCGAAACAAACTAGCGGGATCCCCTACGAGCAGTACTTC. Translation: CASSYSKQTSGIPYEQYF.

The sample holds a few counts of this clone. This chain joins TRBV19 and TRBJ2-2; 13 bases line up with TRBD2. Germline trimming cut 5 bases from V and 4 bases from J; bases unmatched to any gene: 7. Germline CDR1 is LNHDA and CDR2 is SQIVND (reference sequence). The CDR3 runs to 17 residues. CDR3 sequence reads: CASSPRTSGSITGELFF. The CDR3 DNA reads TGTGCCAGTAGTCCCCGGACTAGCGGGAGTATCACCGGGGAGCTGTTTTTT.

The V gene is TRBV21-1, the J gene TRBJ2-3. TRBV21-1 is a known pseudogene. This CDR3 is 14 amino acids long. The CDR3 DNA is TGTGCCAGCAGCAAAAAGTTTTACACAGATACGCAGTATTTT. Its translation: CASSKKFYTDTQYF.

CDR3 in DNA: TGTGCCAGCAGCTTAGGGACTAGCGCGAACACCGGGGAGCTGTTTTTT. Translating gives CASSLGTSANTGELFF. The chain couples TRBV7-3 to TRBJ2-2; TRBD2 agrees at 10 bases. This CDR3 is built from 16 residues. Germline CDR1 reads SGHTA; CDR2 reads FQGTGA. The V and J ends lost 2 bases and 0 bases, in that order; junction bases with no gene match: 0.

This chain links TRBV5-1 with TRBJ2-1; no reliable D call. This CDR3 region has 15 residues. Germline values: CDR1 SGHRS, CDR2 YFSETQ. V dropped 4 bases and J dropped 4 bases, with 15 bases sitting between them. CDR3 region: CASSPTRRFYNEQFF. In DNA, the CDR3 is TGCGCCAGCAGCCCAACGCGCCGTTTTTACAATGAGCAGTTCTTC.

The chain recombines TRBV5-1 with TRBJ2-1; the match to TRBD2 covers 9 bases. The CDR3 runs to 14 residues. The V segment lost 4 bases and the J segment 9 bases; nucleotides outside the gene matches: 8. CDR1 is SGHRS and CDR2 is YFSETQ in the germline V gene. The CDR3 DNA reads as TGCGCCAGCAGCGCGGGACTAGCCCAGGGTGAGCAGTTCTTC. It yields the protein CASSAGLAQGEQFF.

The chain is built from TRBV4-1 and TRBJ1-1, with a tentative D call TRBD1 (6 bases). Per the germline V gene, CDR1 is MGHRA and CDR2 is YSYEKL. V was pared by 4 bases and J by 1 base, with 10 bases between. The CDR3 sequence is 14 residues long. The CDR3 DNA sequence: TGCGCCAGCAGCCCTAGGGGGACGAACACTGAAGCTTTCTTT. Translating it yields CASSPRGTNTEAFF.

The chain recombines TRBV7-9 with TRBJ2-3; 8 nucleotides agree with TRBD2. CDR3 size: 16 residues. Germline V gene data show CDR1 as SEHNR and CDR2 as FQNEAQ (reference sequence). Trimming removed 5 bases from V and 3 bases from J; junction bases left unmatched: 10. Written as DNA, the CDR3 is TGTGCCAGCAGCACTGAGGGACTAGTAGGGACAGATACGCAGTATTTT. This encodes CASSTEGLVGTDTQYF.

This chain uses TRBV10-1 with TRBJ1-2, with no clear D. The CDR3 has 13 amino acids. Germline V gene lookup returns CDR1 WNHNN and CDR2 SYGVQD (reference sequence). Trimming shortened V by 2 bases and J by 7 bases, and 11 bases separated the two germline ends. The CDR3 is CASSEDSLGGYTF. The CDR3 DNA follows: TGCGCCAGCAGTGAGGATTCGCTCGGTGGCTACACCTTC.

This sequence joins TRBV6-9 and TRBJ2-5; D might be TRBD1 (5 bases). The CDR3 is made up of 13 amino acids. CDR1 is MNHGY and CDR2 is SVAAGI in the germline V gene. Trimming took off 2 bases at V and 4 bases at J, with 8 bases between the two ends. The CDR3 sequence: CASSYAGLETQYF. The DNA of the CDR3 is TGTGCCAGCAGTTATGCAGGGTTAGAGACCCAGTACTTC.

The chain carries TRBV7-2 and TRBJ1-4; possibly TRBD1 for D (5 bases). CDR3 length equals 16 residues. Germline V gives CDR1 SGHTA, CDR2 FQGNSA. The germline V and J ends were trimmed by 1 base and 1 base, with 10 bases remaining between them. CDR3 in amino acids: CASSLEAGRTNEKLFF. The CDR3 DNA reads as TGTGCCAGCAGCTTAGAAGCGGGGCGAACTAATGAAAAACTGTTTTTT. The complete variable domain, with remaining parts taken from reference TRBV7-2 and TRBJ1-4, reads GAGVSQSPSNKVTEKGKDVELRCDPISGHTALYWYRQSLGQGLEFLIYFQGNSAPDKSGLPSDRFSAERTGGSVSTLTIQRTQQEDSAVYLCASSLEAGRTNEKLFFGSGTQLSVL.

The rearrangement uses TRBV7-8 and TRBJ1-5; D is possibly TRBD1 (5 bases). The length of the CDR3 is 15 residues. V gave up 0 bases and J gave up 3 bases, with 9 bases separating them. Looked up from germline, CDR1 is SGHVS and CDR2 is FQNEAQ. The CDR3 nucleotides are TGTGCCAGCAGCTTAGCGGGGGGGTACAATCAGCCCCAGCATTTT. Its translation is CASSLAGGYNQPQHF.

The chain combines TRBV5-8 with TRBJ2-7; TRBD1 aligns across 8 bases. The germline CDR1 and CDR2 sequences are SGHTS and YDEGEE. This CDR3 is 13 amino acids long. V was pared by 3 bases and J by 6 bases, with 5 bases of the junction left unmatched. In nucleotides, the CDR3 is TGTGCCAGCAGCTCCGTCAGGGGGCCCGAGCAGTACTTC. It is translated as CASSSVRGPEQYF.